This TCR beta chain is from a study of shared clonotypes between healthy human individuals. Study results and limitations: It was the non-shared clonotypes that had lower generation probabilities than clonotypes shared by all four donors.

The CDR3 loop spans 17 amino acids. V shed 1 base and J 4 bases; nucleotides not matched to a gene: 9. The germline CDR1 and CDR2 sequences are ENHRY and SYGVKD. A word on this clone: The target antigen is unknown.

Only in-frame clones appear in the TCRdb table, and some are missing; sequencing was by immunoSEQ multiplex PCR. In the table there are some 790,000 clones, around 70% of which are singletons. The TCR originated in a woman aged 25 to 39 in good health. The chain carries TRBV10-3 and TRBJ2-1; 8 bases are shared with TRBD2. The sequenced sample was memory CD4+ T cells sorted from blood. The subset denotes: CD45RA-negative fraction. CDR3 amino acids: CAISEFTSGEIYNEQFF. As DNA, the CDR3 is TGTGCCATCAGTGAGTTCACTAGCGGAGAGATTTACAATGAGCAGTTCTTC.